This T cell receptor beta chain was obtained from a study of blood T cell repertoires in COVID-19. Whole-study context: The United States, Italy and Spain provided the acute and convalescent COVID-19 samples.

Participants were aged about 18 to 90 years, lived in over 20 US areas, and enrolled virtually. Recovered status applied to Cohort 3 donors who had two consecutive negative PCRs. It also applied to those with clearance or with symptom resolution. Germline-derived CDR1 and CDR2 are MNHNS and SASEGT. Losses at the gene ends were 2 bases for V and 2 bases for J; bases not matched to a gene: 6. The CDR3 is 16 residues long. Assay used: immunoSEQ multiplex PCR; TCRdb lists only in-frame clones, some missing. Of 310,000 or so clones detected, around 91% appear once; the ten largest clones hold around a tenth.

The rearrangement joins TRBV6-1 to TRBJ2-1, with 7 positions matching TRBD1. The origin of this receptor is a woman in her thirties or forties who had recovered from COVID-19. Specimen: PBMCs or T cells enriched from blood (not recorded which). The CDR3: CASSEPPTGAYNEQFF. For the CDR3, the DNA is TGTGCCAGCAGTGAACCTCCCACAGGGGCCTACAATGAGCAGTTCTTC.